Following are 23 T cell receptor beta chains from one sample sequenced in a study of blood T cell repertoires in COVID-19. Profiling relied on immunoSEQ multiplex PCR, and the TCRdb table lists in-frame clones only, not all of them. This repertoire shows roughly 300,000 clones, around 88% found once; its top ten account for about 1.2%. The sequencing input was peripheral blood. The receptors were gathered from a woman aged 45-65 years with acute or convalescent COVID-19.

The chain combines TRBV11-3 with TRBJ2-7; the D is unclear. Germline CDR1 and CDR2: SGHNT and YENEEA. Trimming stripped 1 base from V and 3 bases from J, with 13 bases between. This CDR3 region has 15 residues. The CDR3 nucleotides are TGTGCCAGCAGCTTAGGACGACAACCCTTCTACGAGCAGTACTTC. As protein: CASSLGRQPFYEQYF.

The V call is TRBV24-1, the J call TRBJ2-3, with no clear D. Trimming shortened V by 3 bases and J by 5 bases, and 11 bases separated the two germline ends. Per germline, CDR1 KGHDR and CDR2 SFDVKD. The CDR3 runs 14 residues. CDR3 coding DNA: TGTGCCACCAGTGATACCAGGCCCCTAGATACGCAGTATTTT. Translation: CATSDTRPLDTQYF.

This clone has only one observation. The chain has TRBV7-8 and TRBJ1-1; a possible D gene is TRBD1 (6 bases). The CDR3 covers 14 residues. V was trimmed by 5 bases and J by 7 bases, leaving 17 bases between them. Germline V gives CDR1 SGHVS, CDR2 FQNEAQ. The CDR3 nucleotides are TGTGCCAGCAGCACCCGACAGGTTTTGGGTGAAGCTTTCTTT. It codes for CASSTRQVLGEAFF. The complete variable domain, with remaining parts taken from reference TRBV7-8 and TRBJ1-1, reads GAGVSQSPRYKVAKRGQDVALRCDPISGHVSLFWYQQALGQGPEFLTYFQNEAQLDKSGLPSDRFFAERPEGSVSTLKIQRTQQEDSAVYLCASSTRQVLGEAFFGQGTRLTVV.

This clone was found many times. Other DNA sequences from this sample encode an identical CDR3 as well. The chain joins TRBV27 to TRBJ1-2, with 7 bases aligning to TRBD1. This CDR3 has 16 amino acids. Germline V lookup: CDR1 MNHEY, CDR2 SMNVEV (reference sequence). J gave up 3 bases and V 5 bases, and 12 bases lay outside the gene matches. The CDR3 reads CASSPPGNRGDYGYTF. The CDR3 DNA reads TGTGCCAGCAGTCCCCCGGGTAACAGGGGCGACTATGGCTACACCTTC.

This sequence joins TRBV5-4 and TRBJ2-2; 9 nucleotides align to TRBD1. This CDR3 is 13 amino acids long. Germline CDR1 is SGHNT and CDR2 is YYREEE (reference sequence). With V trimmed by 7 bases and J by 8 bases, 6 bases remained unmatched. Here the CDR3 DNA reads TGTGCCAGCCACAGGGGGCAAGGAGGGGAGCTGTTTTTT. Translated, it gives CASHRGQGGELFF.

This chain connects TRBV3-1 (or the pseudogene TRBV3-2) to TRBJ2-3; 7 bases match TRBD1. Germline V gene lookup returns CDR1 LGHDT and CDR2 YNNKEL (reference sequence). The CDR3 sequence is 14 residues long. V lost 3 bases and J lost 6; bases outside the gene matches: 6. CDR3 in DNA: TGTGCCAGCAGCCACGACAGGGAACTCGATACGCAGTATTTT. It is translated as CASSHDRELDTQYF.

This clone was found a few times. The chain uses TRBV9 and TRBJ1-6, with 8 bases fitting TRBD1. V was pared by 3 bases and J by 10 bases, with 3 bases of the junction left unmatched. CDR1 SGDLS and CDR2 YYNGEE come from the germline V gene. The CDR3 contains 13 residues. This CDR3 reads CASSGTGGSPLHF. The CDR3 region has the DNA TGTGCCAGCAGCGGTACAGGGGGGTCACCCCTCCACTTT.

The chain recombines TRBV11-3 with TRBJ1-1; TRBD1 might be the D (5 bases). This CDR3 region has 14 residues. V lost 1 base to trimming and J lost 0 bases, with 6 bases between them. Germline V CDR1 and CDR2: SGHNT, YENEEA. The CDR3 reads CASSLGGMNTEAFF. The CDR3 DNA is TGTGCCAGCAGCTTAGGGGGCATGAACACTGAAGCTTTCTTT.

A few counts support this clone. The V gene is TRBV10-3, the J gene TRBJ2-2; D is uncertain. The CDR3 consists of 12 residues. Germline assignment: CDR1 ENHRY and CDR2 SYGVKD. V lost 10 bases and J lost 4, with 10 bases in between. CDR3 in amino acids: CASSRSTGELFF. The CDR3 nucleotides read TGTGCCAGCTCCCGGAGCACCGGGGAGCTGTTTTTT.

The rearrangement links TRBV18 to TRBJ1-5; tentatively, D is TRBD1 (5 bases). V lost 2 bases, J lost 6 bases, and 8 bases lay in between. The CDR3 totals 13 residues. Germline values: CDR1 KGHSH, CDR2 LQKENI. The CDR3 DNA reads as TGTGCCAGCTCACCAGGGGCTGCTCAGCCCCAGCATTTT. Translating gives CASSPGAAQPQHF.

The V and J genes are TRBV2 and TRBJ1-1; D gene ambiguous. CDR1 and CDR2 (germline): SNHLY, FYNNEI. The germline V and J ends were trimmed by 0 bases and 5 bases, with 16 bases remaining between them. This CDR3 has 16 residues. The CDR3 DNA sequence: TGTGCCAGCAGTGAAGCGCTTTTATCTCGAGGGACTGAAGCTTTCTTT. This translates into CASSEALLSRGTEAFF.

The chain employs TRBV29-1 and TRBJ2-3; 9 nucleotides agree with TRBD1. Germline loops: CDR1 SQVTM, CDR2 ANQGSEA. V shed 2 bases and J 0 bases; nucleotides not matched to a gene: 9. The CDR3 has 17 amino acids. The CDR3 DNA reads as TGCAGCGTTGAAAATCTAATGGGACAGGGTAGCACAGATACGCAGTATTTT. Translated, it gives CSVENLMGQGSTDTQYF.

The chain links TRBV11-2 to TRBJ1-1; D gene uncertain. Trimming took 0 bases from V and 3 from J, leaving 17 bases between them. Germline-derived CDR1 and CDR2 are SGHAT and FQNNGV. The CDR3 sequence is 17 residues long. CDR3 sequence (DNA): TGTGCCAGCAGCTTAGACCCCGAGGGCCGGCGGGACACTGAAGCTTTCTTT. It encodes CASSLDPEGRRDTEAFF.

The rearrangement joins TRBV5-1 to TRBJ2-2; D may be TRBD1 (6 bases). Per germline, CDR1 SGHRS and CDR2 YFSETQ. V was pared by 5 bases and J by 8 bases, with 16 bases between. The CDR3 length is 14 residues. CDR3 DNA: TGCGCCAGCAGGGAACAGGGACAAGCGGGGGAGCTGTTTTTT. As protein: CASREQGQAGELFF.

This chain uses TRBV29-1 with TRBJ1-3; D call uncertain. The CDR3 is made up of 13 amino acids. Trimming stripped 6 bases from V and 4 bases from J, with 13 bases between. CDR1 is SQVTM, CDR2 ANQGSEA, per germline. CDR3 protein: CSVNTDTGNTIYF. For the CDR3, the DNA is TGCAGCGTGAACACCGATACGGGAAACACCATATATTTT.

V is TRBV7-2 and J is TRBJ1-1; D is undetermined. The CDR3 extends over 13 amino acids. CDR1 and CDR2 from the germline V gene are SGHTA and FQGNSA. The germline V and J ends were trimmed by 0 bases and 6 bases, with 8 bases remaining between them. DNA for the CDR3: TGTGCCAGCAGCTTAGCTGGGCTTCCTGAAGCTTTCTTT. Protein product: CASSLAGLPEAFF. Filled out from reference TRBV7-2 and TRBJ1-1, the complete variable domain reads GAGVSQSPSNKVTEKGKDVELRCDPISGHTALYWYRQSLGQGLEFLIYFQGNSAPDKSGLPSDRFSAERTGGSVSTLTIQRTQQEDSAVYLCASSLAGLPEAFFGQGTRLTVV.

In its sample, this clone was seen once. The chain couples TRBV12-5 to TRBJ2-3; D remains ambiguous. The CDR3 has 14 amino acids. Germline-derived CDR1 and CDR2 are LGHNT and FRNRAP. The V and J ends lost 2 bases and 0 bases respectively, with 6 bases between them. As DNA, the CDR3 is TGTGCTAGTGGTTTGCCCACAAGCACAGATACGCAGTATTTT. Translating gives CASGLPTSTDTQYF.

Only one count was recorded for this clone. The same CDR3 arises from other DNA sequences in this sample as well. The V call is TRBV5-1, the J call TRBJ1-1, with 7 nucleotides matching TRBD1. This CDR3 has 14 amino acids. The V gene end was trimmed by 3 bases and the J gene end by 0 bases; junction bases not matched to a gene: 2. In germline, CDR1 is SGHRS, CDR2 YFSETQ. The CDR3 is CASSWDSLNTEAFF. The CDR3 DNA follows: TGCGCCAGCAGCTGGGACAGTTTGAACACTGAAGCTTTCTTT.

This sequence joins TRBV12-5 and TRBJ1-5; TRBD1 is a possible D gene (5 bases). There are 15 residues in the CDR3. V was cut by 6 bases and J by 1 base, with 13 bases left in between. The germline CDR1 and CDR2 sequences are LGHNT and FRNRAP. In DNA form, the CDR3 reads TGTGCTAGTGGCCACCCGGGACTCAGCAATCAGCCCCAGCATTTT. Amino acid sequence: CASGHPGLSNQPQHF.

Remarks on this clone: In the same sample, other DNA sequences code for this CDR3. V and J are TRBV18 and TRBJ2-2; 8 bases agree with TRBD1. The germline CDR1 and CDR2 sequences are KGHSH and LQKENI. The CDR3 runs to 14 residues. After removal of 3 bases from V and 5 bases from J, the junction contained 2 bases not matched to a gene. DNA for the CDR3: TGTGCCAGCTCACCGCGACAGGGGACCGGGGAGCTGTTTTTT. Encoded protein: CASSPRQGTGELFF.

The table lists this clone with a count of one. Here the CDR3 DNA reads TGCAGTGCTAGTCTCACCGGGACTAGCGGAGCCCGGGGCGGGGAGCTGTTTTTT. Amino acids: CSASLTGTSGARGGELFF. The chain recombines TRBV20-1 with TRBJ2-2; the match to TRBD2 covers 11 bases. V lost 3 bases to trimming and J lost 7 bases; unmatched junction nucleotides: 16. CDR1 DFQATT and CDR2 SNEGSKA come from the germline V gene (reference sequence). CDR3 size: 18 residues.

This clone was detected many times. V is TRBV7-8 and J is TRBJ1-2, with 9 nucleotides matching TRBD1. J gave up 4 bases and V 5 bases, and 11 bases lay outside the gene matches. Germline V CDR1 and CDR2: SGHVS, FQNEAQ. The CDR3 loop spans 16 amino acids. CDR3 sequence: CASSLAGTGLFYGYTF. CDR3 in DNA: TGTGCCAGCAGCCTGGCCGGGACAGGGTTATTCTATGGCTACACCTTC.

The CDR3 reads CASTWGDRENTEAFF. CDR3 sequence (DNA): TGTGCCAGCACCTGGGGGGACAGGGAGAACACTGAAGCTTTCTTT. V usage is TRBV11-2 and J usage is TRBJ1-1, with TRBD1 matching 9 bases. The ends lost 7 bases at V and 1 base at J; junction bases unmatched: 7. The germline CDR1 and CDR2 sequences are SGHAT and FQNNGV. CDR3 size: 15 residues.